A selection of T cell receptor beta chains follows, all from one sample in a study of T-cell reconstitution after alpha-beta-depleted transplantation in children. TCRdb called the PCR reads again in MiXCR, with one record for every CDR3 protein. The sample lists 700,000 to 950,000 distinct CDR3 sequences, roughly 15% seen once, with about 5% in the top ten. Source: PBMCs, mostly from graft donor cells, taken 360 days after TCRalphabeta/CD19-depleted stem cell transplant. These receptors were obtained from a male patient younger than 18 who had a stem cell transplant for acute lymphoblastic leukemia, so the T cells may come from the graft donor. The CDR3 runs from the conserved cysteine through the conserved F or W. D genes are given only for firm matches. Not every row has a clone size; where given, it reads once, few, many or a size class.

cdr3_nt: TGTGCCAGCAGCGCCAAGGCAGGGGCCGGGGAGCTGTTTTTT
cdr3_aa: CASSAKAGAGELFF
v_call: TRBV9
clone_size: -
j_call: TRBJ2-2
cdr3_length: 14
d_call: -

cdr3_nt: TGCAGTGCTAGGAGCGGACTAAACTACGAGCAGTACTTC
cdr3_aa: CSARSGLNYEQYF
v_call: TRBV20-1
clone_size: -
j_call: TRBJ2-7
cdr3_length: 13
d_call: -

cdr3_nt: TGTGCCAGCAGTTTTGGGACAGGGCTGGGGGAGCAGTACTTC
cdr3_aa: CASSFGTGLGEQYF
v_call: TRBV27
clone_size: few
j_call: TRBJ2-7
cdr3_length: 14
d_call: TRBD1

cdr3_nt: TGCAGCGTTGTCCTCGGGGGCTACGAGCAGTACTTC
cdr3_aa: CSVVLGGYEQYF
v_call: TRBV29-1
clone_size: -
j_call: TRBJ2-7
cdr3_length: 12
d_call: -

cdr3_nt: TGTGCCAGCAGCTTAGCCCCGTCCTATGGCTACACCTTC
cdr3_aa: CASSLAPSYGYTF
v_call: TRBV7-9
clone_size: few
j_call: TRBJ1-2
cdr3_length: 13
d_call: -

cdr3_nt: TGTGCCAGCAGCGTCCGACAGGGTGGTGGCTACACCTTC
cdr3_aa: CASSVRQGGGYTF
v_call: TRBV7-8
clone_size: -
j_call: TRBJ1-2
cdr3_length: 13
d_call: TRBD1

cdr3_nt: TGTGCCAGTAGTTTTACGGACAGGGGGAATCAGCCCCAGCATTTT
cdr3_aa: CASSFTDRGNQPQHF
v_call: TRBV19
clone_size: -
j_call: TRBJ1-5
cdr3_length: 15
d_call: TRBD1

cdr3_nt: TGTGCCAGCAGCTTAGTTAGGACTAGCGGGAACCCACTCCCCTTATCCGAGCAGTACTTC
cdr3_aa: CASSLVRTSGNPLPLSEQYF
v_call: TRBV7-6
clone_size: -
j_call: TRBJ2-7
cdr3_length: 20
d_call: TRBD2

cdr3_nt: TGCAGTGCTAGCCCAATAGCGGGAGTGGGGCTTTGGGATGAGCAGTTCTTC
cdr3_aa: CSASPIAGVGLWDEQFF
v_call: TRBV20-1
clone_size: -
j_call: TRBJ2-1
cdr3_length: 17
d_call: TRBD2

cdr3_nt: TGTGCCACCAGCAGGGGGGACAGGGGAGACAATGAGCAGTTCTTC
cdr3_aa: CATSRGDRGDNEQFF
v_call: TRBV15
clone_size: -
j_call: TRBJ2-1
cdr3_length: 15
d_call: TRBD1

cdr3_nt: TGTGCCAGCAGTCTAGCGGGAGCGGGAGATACGCAGTATTTT
cdr3_aa: CASSLAGAGDTQYF
v_call: TRBV6-1
clone_size: -
j_call: TRBJ2-3
cdr3_length: 14
d_call: TRBD2

cdr3_nt: TGTGCCAGCAGCCCGACGGACCCCCTGAGCCCTCTTAATGAGCAGTTCTTC
cdr3_aa: CASSPTDPLSPLNEQFF
v_call: TRBV7-9
clone_size: -
j_call: TRBJ2-1
cdr3_length: 17
d_call: -

cdr3_nt: TGTGCCACCAGCGGCTCGACTAGCACCACGTATGAGCAGTTCTTC
cdr3_aa: CATSGSTSTTYEQFF
v_call: TRBV15
clone_size: -
j_call: TRBJ2-1
cdr3_length: 15
d_call: TRBD2

cdr3_nt: TGTGCCAGCAGCACCCTAGCGGGAGGGAAGTACAATGAGCAGTTCTTC
cdr3_aa: CASSTLAGGKYNEQFF
v_call: TRBV21-1
clone_size: many
j_call: TRBJ2-1
cdr3_length: 16
d_call: -

cdr3_nt: TGTGCCAGCAGTGAGGGCAGTTTGTGGTATGGCTACACCTTC
cdr3_aa: CASSEGSLWYGYTF
v_call: TRBV25-1
clone_size: -
j_call: TRBJ1-2
cdr3_length: 14
d_call: -

cdr3_nt: TGTGCCAGCAGCTTTCGGACAGCATACAATGAGCAGTTCTTC
cdr3_aa: CASSFRTAYNEQFF
v_call: TRBV7-9
clone_size: -
j_call: TRBJ2-1
cdr3_length: 14
d_call: -

cdr3_nt: TGTGCCAGCAGCCGAGGAGCTAGCGGGAGGTTGGATGAGCAGTTCTTC
cdr3_aa: CASSRGASGRLDEQFF
v_call: TRBV14
clone_size: -
j_call: TRBJ2-1
cdr3_length: 16
d_call: TRBD2

cdr3_nt: TGTGCCAGCAGCCCTAAGTTACACACAGATACGCAGTATTTT
cdr3_aa: CASSPKLHTDTQYF
v_call: TRBV7-8
clone_size: few
j_call: TRBJ2-3
cdr3_length: 14
d_call: -